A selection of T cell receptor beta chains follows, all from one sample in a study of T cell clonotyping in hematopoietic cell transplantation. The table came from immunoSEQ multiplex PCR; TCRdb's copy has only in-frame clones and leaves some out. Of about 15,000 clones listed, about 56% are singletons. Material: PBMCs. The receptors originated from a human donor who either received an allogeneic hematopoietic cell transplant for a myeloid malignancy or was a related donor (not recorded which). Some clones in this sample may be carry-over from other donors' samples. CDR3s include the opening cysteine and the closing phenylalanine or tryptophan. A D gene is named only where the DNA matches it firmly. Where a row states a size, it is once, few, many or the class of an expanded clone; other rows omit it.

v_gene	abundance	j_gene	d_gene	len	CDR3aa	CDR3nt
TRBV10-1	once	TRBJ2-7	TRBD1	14	CASSEQQGPYEQYF	TGCGCCAGCAGTGAGCAACAGGGGCCCTACGAGCAGTACTTC
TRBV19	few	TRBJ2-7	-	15	CASSIMWTQTYEQYF	TGTGCCAGTAGTATAATGTGGACACAAACCTACGAGCAGTACTTC
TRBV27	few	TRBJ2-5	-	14	CASSTRRDQETQYF	TGTGCCAGCAGTACCCGAAGGGACCAAGAGACCCAGTACTTC
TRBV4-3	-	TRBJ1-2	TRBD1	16	CASSQWTGGEFSGYTF	TGCGCCAGCAGCCAGTGGACAGGGGGCGAATTCTCTGGCTACACCTTC
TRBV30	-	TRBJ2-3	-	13	CAWSVGQTDTQYF	TGTGCCTGGAGTGTGGGTCAAACAGATACGCAGTATTTT
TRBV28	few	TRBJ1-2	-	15	CASSSWTEINYGYTF	TGTGCCAGCAGTTCCTGGACAGAGATTAACTATGGCTACACCTTC
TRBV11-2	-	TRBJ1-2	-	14	CASSQQTANYGYTF	TGTGCCAGCAGTCAGCAGACGGCAAACTATGGCTACACCTTC
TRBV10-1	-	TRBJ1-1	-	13	CASSGRRRDLISF	TGCGCCAGCAGTGGTCGCCGCCGGGACTTAATTTCCTTT
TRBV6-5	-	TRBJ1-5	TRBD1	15	CASSYSGQGNQPQHF	TGTGCCAGCAGTTACTCGGGACAGGGAAATCAGCCCCAGCATTTT
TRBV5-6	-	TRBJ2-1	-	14	CASSLGGVFDEQFF	TGTGCCAGCAGCTTAGGAGGGGTATTCGATGAGCAGTTCTTC
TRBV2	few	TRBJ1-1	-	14	CASSERQMNTEAFF	TGTGCCAGCAGTGAACGACAGATGAACACTGAAGCTTTCTTT
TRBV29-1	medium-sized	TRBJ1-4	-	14	CSVEVGGFAEKLFF	TGCAGCGTTGAAGTAGGGGGATTCGCTGAAAAACTGTTTTTT
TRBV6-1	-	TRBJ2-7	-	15	CASSEAGQALNEQYF	TGTGCCAGCAGTGAAGCGGGGCAGGCCCTGAACGAGCAGTACTTC
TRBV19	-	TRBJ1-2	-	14	CASSIGGSLYGYTF	TGTGCCAGTAGTATAGGAGGCAGTCTCTATGGCTACACCTTC
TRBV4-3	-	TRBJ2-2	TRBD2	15	CASSKTSGNTGELFF	TGCGCCAGCAGCAAGACTAGCGGGAACACCGGGGAGCTGTTTTTT